This section outlines one TCR beta chain sequence together with its context. The sample comes from a study of blood T cell repertoires in COVID-19. In the study overall: Acute and convalescent COVID-19 specimens originated in the United States, Italy and Spain. T cells, B-cell-depleted T cells, or PBMCs supplied cDNA or gDNA.

CDR1 is SEHNR, CDR2 FQNEAQ, per germline (reference sequence). This CDR3 has 14 residues. Unmatched junction bases numbered 7, after V lost 7 bases and J lost 2 bases. Authors' analysis steps: How many nucleated cells were present was estimated from reference gene primer amplification. Using immunoSEQ multiplex PCR, the repertoire was profiled, and TCRdb retains in-frame clones only, with some absent. V, J and clone size were drawn from that table, and D and trimming were deduced from the DNA. The repertoire holds some 210,000 clones, with roughly 87% as singletons. The sequenced sample was PBMCs or T cells enriched from blood (not recorded which). This TCR was sampled from a young man with acute COVID-19. V is TRBV7-9 and J is TRBJ2-7; 8 nucleotides agree with TRBD1. The CDR3 DNA sequence: TGTGCCAGCACCCCCCGGGGACAGGCCTACGAGCAGTACTTC. This gives the protein CASTPRGQAYEQYF.